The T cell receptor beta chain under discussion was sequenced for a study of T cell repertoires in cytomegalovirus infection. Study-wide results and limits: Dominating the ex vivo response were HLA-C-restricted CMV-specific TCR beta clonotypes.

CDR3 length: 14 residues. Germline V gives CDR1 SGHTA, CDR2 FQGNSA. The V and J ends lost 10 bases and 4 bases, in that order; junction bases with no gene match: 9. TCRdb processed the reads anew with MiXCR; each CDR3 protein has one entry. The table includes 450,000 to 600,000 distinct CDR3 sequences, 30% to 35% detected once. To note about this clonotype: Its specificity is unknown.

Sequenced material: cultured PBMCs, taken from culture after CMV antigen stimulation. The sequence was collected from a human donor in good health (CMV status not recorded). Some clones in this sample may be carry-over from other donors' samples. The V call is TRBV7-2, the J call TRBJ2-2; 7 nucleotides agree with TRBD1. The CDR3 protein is CATDRVDSTGELFF. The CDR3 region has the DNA TGTGCCACCGACAGGGTCGATAGCACCGGGGAGCTGTTTTTT.